These T cell receptor beta chains were read from a single sample in a study of blood T cell repertoires in COVID-19. Clones were read by immunoSEQ multiplex PCR, and TCRdb kept only the in-frame ones, dropping some. This sample yields more than 300,000 clones, of which roughly 82% are seen a single time; about 1.6% belongs to the top ten. Sequencing used peripheral blood. These receptors originate from a woman in her 50s with acute or convalescent COVID-19. Each CDR3 is given with its conserved first and last residue. Each record gives: D gene, J gene, CDR3 length, clone size, V gene, CDR3 protein, CDR3 DNA. D genes are given only for firm matches. Size tells how often a clone was seen (once, few, many) or the class of an expanded clone, and some rows leave it out.

d_gene: .
j_gene: TRBJ1-3
len: 13
abundance: .
v_gene: TRBV2
CDR3aa: CASSDGRGNTIYF
CDR3nt: TGTGCCAGCAGCGATGGGCGAGGAAACACCATATATTTT

d_gene: .
j_gene: TRBJ2-7
len: 14
abundance: .
v_gene: TRBV18
CDR3aa: CASSPAQVEHEQYF
CDR3nt: TGTGCCAGCTCACCTGCACAGGTAGAACACGAGCAGTACTTC

d_gene: TRBD2
j_gene: TRBJ2-7
len: 12
abundance: .
v_gene: TRBV30
CDR3aa: CAAGTSGYEQYF
CDR3nt: TGTGCCGCCGGGACTAGCGGCTACGAGCAGTACTTC

d_gene: TRBD1
j_gene: TRBJ1-1
len: 15
abundance: .
v_gene: TRBV19
CDR3aa: CASSYMGQGDTEAFF
CDR3nt: TGTGCCAGTAGTTATATGGGACAGGGCGACACTGAAGCTTTCTTT

d_gene: .
j_gene: TRBJ2-7
len: 15
abundance: .
v_gene: TRBV6-1
CDR3aa: CASSEGPPGTYEQYF
CDR3nt: TGTGCCAGCAGTGAAGGTCCCCCGGGAACCTACGAGCAGTACTTC

d_gene: .
j_gene: TRBJ1-4
len: 14
abundance: few
v_gene: TRBV28
CDR3aa: CASSFGTRNEKLFF
CDR3nt: TGTGCCAGCAGTTTCGGGACAAGGAATGAAAAACTGTTTTTT

d_gene: TRBD2
j_gene: TRBJ2-5
len: 14
abundance: .
v_gene: TRBV2
CDR3aa: CASSAAGVWETQYF
CDR3nt: TGTGCCAGCAGTGCAGCGGGAGTCTGGGAGACCCAGTACTTC

d_gene: TRBD1
j_gene: TRBJ1-1
len: 16
abundance: .
v_gene: TRBV10-3
CDR3aa: CAISDINRGLNTEAFF
CDR3nt: TGTGCCATCAGTGATATCAACAGGGGGTTGAACACTGAAGCTTTCTTT

d_gene: TRBD1
j_gene: TRBJ1-4
len: 15
abundance: .
v_gene: TRBV11-2
CDR3aa: CASSPIGQAGEKLFF
CDR3nt: TGTGCCAGCAGCCCAATTGGACAGGCTGGGGAAAAACTGTTTTTT

d_gene: TRBD2
j_gene: TRBJ2-1
len: 18
abundance: .
v_gene: TRBV5-1
CDR3aa: CASRGLAGGNFSYNEQFF
CDR3nt: TGCGCCAGCAGGGGACTAGCGGGAGGTAACTTCTCCTACAATGAGCAGTTCTTC

d_gene: .
j_gene: TRBJ2-1
len: 15
abundance: .
v_gene: TRBV7-2
CDR3aa: CASSLGGSTYNEQFF
CDR3nt: TGTGCCAGCAGCTTAGGCGGTTCTACCTACAATGAGCAGTTCTTC

d_gene: TRBD1
j_gene: TRBJ1-5
len: 15
abundance: .
v_gene: TRBV19
CDR3aa: CASSIDGTVNQPQHF
CDR3nt: TGTGCCAGTAGTATAGACGGGACAGTCAATCAGCCCCAGCATTTT

d_gene: .
j_gene: TRBJ1-1
len: 12
abundance: .
v_gene: TRBV7-9
CDR3aa: CASVPMNTEAFF
CDR3nt: TGTGCCAGCGTCCCCATGAACACTGAAGCTTTCTTT

d_gene: TRBD1
j_gene: TRBJ1-2
len: 14
abundance: once
v_gene: TRBV9
CDR3aa: CASSAQGQAYGYTF
CDR3nt: TGTGCCAGCAGCGCACAGGGACAGGCCTATGGCTACACCTTC

d_gene: .
j_gene: TRBJ2-7
len: 12
abundance: .
v_gene: TRBV7-8
CDR3aa: CASSLVLSEQYF
CDR3nt: TGTGCCAGCAGCCTTGTTCTGAGCGAGCAGTACTTC

d_gene: TRBD2
j_gene: TRBJ2-7
len: 15
abundance: once
v_gene: TRBV11-2
CDR3aa: CASSTGLAGAGEQYF
CDR3nt: TGTGCCAGCAGCACTGGACTAGCGGGAGCAGGGGAGCAGTACTTC

d_gene: .
j_gene: TRBJ1-1
len: 13
abundance: .
v_gene: TRBV7-2
CDR3aa: CASSLDVRVEAFF
CDR3nt: TGTGCCAGCAGCTTAGACGTCAGGGTTGAAGCTTTCTTT

d_gene: .
j_gene: TRBJ2-7
len: 15
abundance: .
v_gene: TRBV5-1
CDR3aa: CASSPGHASPYEQYF
CDR3nt: TGCGCCAGCAGCCCCGGACACGCATCGCCCTACGAGCAGTACTTC

d_gene: .
j_gene: TRBJ1-1
len: 14
abundance: few
v_gene: TRBV5-6
CDR3aa: CASSLTGVSPEAFF
CDR3nt: TGTGCCAGCAGCTTGACCGGGGTAAGCCCTGAAGCTTTCTTT

d_gene: .
j_gene: TRBJ1-1
len: 14
abundance: .
v_gene: TRBV29-1
CDR3aa: CSAAGLGFNTEAFF
CDR3nt: TGCAGCGCCGCGGGTTTAGGGTTCAACACTGAAGCTTTCTTT

d_gene: TRBD1
j_gene: TRBJ2-1
len: 15
abundance: .
v_gene: TRBV18
CDR3aa: CASSPTGGSYNEQFF
CDR3nt: TGTGCCAGCTCACCAACAGGGGGCTCCTACAATGAGCAGTTCTTC

d_gene: .
j_gene: TRBJ2-5
len: 13
abundance: .
v_gene: TRBV27
CDR3aa: CASSLQGQETQYF
CDR3nt: TGTGCCAGCAGTTTACAGGGCCAAGAGACCCAGTACTTC

d_gene: .
j_gene: TRBJ1-1
len: 12
abundance: .
v_gene: TRBV5-6
CDR3aa: CASSFKLAEAFF
CDR3nt: TGTGCCAGCAGCTTCAAACTTGCTGAAGCTTTCTTT

d_gene: .
j_gene: TRBJ2-7
len: 14
abundance: .
v_gene: TRBV9
CDR3aa: CASSVRGFGHEQYF
CDR3nt: TGTGCCAGCAGCGTAAGGGGTTTTGGGCACGAGCAGTACTTC

d_gene: TRBD1
j_gene: TRBJ1-6
len: 12
abundance: .
v_gene: TRBV27
CDR3aa: CASGLNTGALHF
CDR3nt: TGTGCCAGCGGACTTAACACAGGGGCCCTCCACTTT

d_gene: TRBD2
j_gene: TRBJ2-5
len: 17
abundance: .
v_gene: TRBV28
CDR3aa: CASSWTSGRSIGETQYF
CDR3nt: TGTGCCAGCAGTTGGACTAGCGGGAGAAGTATAGGAGAGACCCAGTACTTC

d_gene: .
j_gene: TRBJ2-1
len: 14
abundance: few
v_gene: TRBV30
CDR3aa: CAWMRLTPYNEQFF
CDR3nt: TGTGCCTGGATGCGGCTGACCCCTTACAATGAGCAGTTCTTC

d_gene: .
j_gene: TRBJ2-1
len: 15
abundance: .
v_gene: TRBV13
CDR3aa: CASSLTMWGDNEQFF
CDR3nt: TGTGCCAGCAGCCTAACGATGTGGGGAGACAATGAGCAGTTCTTC

d_gene: TRBD2
j_gene: TRBJ2-5
len: 16
abundance: once
v_gene: TRBV5-1
CDR3aa: CASSLGLAGGQETQYF
CDR3nt: TGCGCCAGCAGCTTGGGGCTAGCGGGAGGACAAGAGACCCAGTACTTC

d_gene: .
j_gene: TRBJ1-5
len: 12
abundance: once
v_gene: TRBV6-1
CDR3aa: CASTETGQPQHF
CDR3nt: TGTGCCAGCACCGAAACAGGGCAGCCCCAGCATTTT

d_gene: .
j_gene: TRBJ1-2
len: 15
abundance: .
v_gene: TRBV28
CDR3aa: CASSLLGARDYGYTF
CDR3nt: TGTGCCAGCAGTTTGTTGGGGGCGCGGGACTATGGCTACACCTTC

d_gene: TRBD1
j_gene: TRBJ2-7
len: 15
abundance: .
v_gene: TRBV30
CDR3aa: CAWSVKDRGLDEQYF
CDR3nt: TGTGCCTGGAGTGTAAAGGACAGGGGTTTGGACGAGCAGTACTTC

d_gene: TRBD2
j_gene: TRBJ2-1
len: 15
abundance: once
v_gene: TRBV27
CDR3aa: CASSFQQGGREGEFF
CDR3nt: TGTGCCAGCAGTTTCCAACAGGGTGGTCGGGAGGGCGAGTTCTTC

d_gene: .
j_gene: TRBJ1-3
len: 17
abundance: .
v_gene: TRBV15
CDR3aa: CATSRDAGGHSGNTIYF
CDR3nt: TGTGCCACCAGCAGAGATGCGGGTGGCCACTCTGGAAACACCATATATTTT

d_gene: .
j_gene: TRBJ1-5
len: 16
abundance: .
v_gene: TRBV27
CDR3aa: CASSPKSGLGNQPQHF
CDR3nt: TGTGCCAGCAGCCCGAAAAGCGGGTTGGGGAATCAGCCCCAGCATTTT

d_gene: TRBD1
j_gene: TRBJ1-1
len: 15
abundance: .
v_gene: TRBV28
CDR3aa: CASSPGTGLNTEAFF
CDR3nt: TGTGCCAGCAGTCCGGGGACAGGTTTGAACACTGAAGCTTTCTTT

d_gene: .
j_gene: TRBJ2-2
len: 15
abundance: .
v_gene: TRBV5-1
CDR3aa: CASSAGRVNTGELFF
CDR3nt: TGCGCCAGCAGCGCCGGCAGGGTGAACACCGGGGAGCTGTTTTTT

d_gene: TRBD2
j_gene: TRBJ2-7
len: 18
abundance: .
v_gene: TRBV30
CDR3aa: CAWSVQAGGRLGSYEQYF
CDR3nt: TGTGCCTGGAGTGTACAAGCGGGAGGGCGATTAGGGTCCTACGAGCAGTACTTC

d_gene: TRBD1
j_gene: TRBJ2-1
len: 15
abundance: .
v_gene: TRBV18
CDR3aa: CASSTDSGGGNEQFF
CDR3nt: TGTGCCAGCTCTACTGACTCAGGGGGCGGGAATGAGCAGTTCTTC

d_gene: .
j_gene: TRBJ2-7
len: 15
abundance: .
v_gene: TRBV7-2
CDR3aa: CASSSSPQGVHEQYF
CDR3nt: TGTGCCAGCAGCTCTAGCCCACAGGGTGTGCACGAGCAGTACTTC

d_gene: .
j_gene: TRBJ1-5
len: 16
abundance: .
v_gene: TRBV13
CDR3aa: CASDSPLQGRGQPQHF
CDR3nt: TGTGCCAGCGACAGCCCTCTACAGGGACGAGGTCAGCCCCAGCATTTT

d_gene: .
j_gene: TRBJ1-1
len: 14
abundance: .
v_gene: TRBV7-2
CDR3aa: CASSLAGANTEAFF
CDR3nt: TGTGCCAGCAGCTTAGCGGGGGCGAACACTGAAGCTTTCTTT

d_gene: TRBD1
j_gene: TRBJ1-2
len: 14
abundance: .
v_gene: TRBV5-1
CDR3aa: CASSLGGTGDGYTF
CDR3nt: TGCGCCAGCAGCTTGGGTGGGACAGGGGATGGCTACACCTTC

d_gene: TRBD1
j_gene: TRBJ1-1
len: 12
abundance: .
v_gene: TRBV9
CDR3aa: CASSGRTGQAFF
CDR3nt: TGTGCCAGCAGCGGCAGGACAGGCCAAGCTTTCTTT

d_gene: TRBD1
j_gene: TRBJ1-6
len: 16
abundance: few
v_gene: TRBV27
CDR3aa: CASSLNRGLYNSPLHF
CDR3nt: TGTGCCAGCAGTTTAAACAGGGGCTTGTATAATTCACCCCTCCACTTT

d_gene: TRBD1
j_gene: TRBJ2-7
len: 15
abundance: .
v_gene: TRBV18
CDR3aa: CASSPGTAISYEQYF
CDR3nt: TGTGCCAGCTCACCCGGGACAGCGATCTCCTACGAGCAGTACTTC

d_gene: TRBD1
j_gene: TRBJ2-7
len: 13
abundance: .
v_gene: TRBV28
CDR3aa: CASSYRGPYEQYF
CDR3nt: TGTGCCAGCAGTTACAGGGGTCCCTACGAGCAGTACTTC

d_gene: .
j_gene: TRBJ1-2
len: 14
abundance: .
v_gene: TRBV10-2
CDR3aa: CASSESPGNYGYTF
CDR3nt: TGCGCCAGCAGTGAGTCTCCGGGAAACTATGGCTACACCTTC

d_gene: .
j_gene: TRBJ2-4
len: 17
abundance: .
v_gene: TRBV27
CDR3aa: CASSLSPGAGPIGIQYF
CDR3nt: TGTGCCAGCAGTTTATCCCCGGGCGCGGGCCCCATTGGCATTCAGTACTTC

d_gene: TRBD1
j_gene: TRBJ2-1
len: 14
abundance: .
v_gene: TRBV9
CDR3aa: CASSPWTGGDEQFF
CDR3nt: TGTGCCAGCAGCCCCTGGACAGGGGGCGATGAGCAGTTCTTC

d_gene: TRBD2
j_gene: TRBJ2-2
len: 16
abundance: .
v_gene: TRBV4-1
CDR3aa: CASSPRLAGVSGELFF
CDR3nt: TGCGCCAGCAGCCCGAGACTAGCGGGAGTTTCCGGGGAGCTGTTTTTT

d_gene: .
j_gene: TRBJ1-5
len: 16
abundance: .
v_gene: TRBV19
CDR3aa: CASSIAGLAGNQPQHF
CDR3nt: TGTGCCAGTAGCATCGCGGGGTTAGCGGGCAATCAGCCCCAGCATTTT

d_gene: TRBD2
j_gene: TRBJ2-7
len: 15
abundance: .
v_gene: TRBV5-4
CDR3aa: CASSLGLAVSYEQYF
CDR3nt: TGTGCCAGCAGCCTGGGACTAGCGGTCTCCTACGAGCAGTACTTC

d_gene: .
j_gene: TRBJ1-1
len: 13
abundance: .
v_gene: TRBV29-1
CDR3aa: CSVRQNMNTEAFF
CDR3nt: TGCAGCGTTCGACAGAACATGAACACTGAAGCTTTCTTT

d_gene: .
j_gene: TRBJ2-5
len: 14
abundance: once
v_gene: TRBV7-3
CDR3aa: CASSLTADFGTQYF
CDR3nt: TGTGCCAGCAGCTTAACAGCGGATTTTGGGACCCAGTACTTC

d_gene: .
j_gene: TRBJ1-2
len: 16
abundance: .
v_gene: TRBV27
CDR3aa: CASSFRRLKGDGGYTF
CDR3nt: TGTGCCAGCAGTTTCAGACGGCTTAAGGGGGATGGGGGCTACACCTTC

d_gene: .
j_gene: TRBJ2-3
len: 15
abundance: .
v_gene: TRBV24-1
CDR3aa: CATSADSSSTDTQYF
CDR3nt: TGTGCCACCAGTGCGGACTCCTCTAGCACAGATACGCAGTATTTT